This T cell receptor (beta chain) was sequenced in a study of T-cell reconstitution after alpha-beta-depleted transplantation in children. The study, taken as a whole, reports: After transplant, at about two months, alpha-beta T cells were reportedly derived from several hundred expanded graft clones. A year post-transplant, T-cell counts and diversity derived mostly from newly produced T cells. Surviving recipient T cells and thymic progenitors accounted for the high day-60 TCRbeta diversity observed in some patients.

Of note for this clonotype: The antigen remains undetermined.

Molecular barcoding with unique molecular identifiers was used for the TCRbeta library. MiXCR was run by TCRdb on the PCR reads, yielding one entry per CDR3 protein. The table lists 490,000 or so distinct CDR3 sequences, roughly 10% of them singletons. The sequenced sample was PBMCs, obtained before TCRalphabeta/CD19-depleted stem cell transplant. This receptor was taken from a child between 2 and 9 years old with inherited bone marrow failure, due to receive a stem cell transplant.

The CDR3 nucleotides read TGTGCCAGCAGCGTATTCGTAGGGCAGCACAATGAGCAGTTCTTC. Translated, it gives CASSVFVGQHNEQFF. The chain recombines TRBV9 with TRBJ2-1, with D unclear. Trimming pared 1 base from V and 5 bases from J, leaving 13 bases between. CDR3 length equals 15 residues. Germline V CDR1 and CDR2: SGDLS, YYNGEE.